The sequence of this T cell receptor (beta chain) was determined in a study of T cell changes during pregnancy in multiple sclerosis. CDR1 and CDR2 from the germline V gene are SGHTA and FQGNSA. Trimming left V 4 bases short and J 6 bases short, with 19 bases between. This CDR3 comprises 15 residues. Clones were read by immunoSEQ multiplex PCR, and TCRdb kept only the in-frame ones, dropping some. The table includes about 100,000 clones, approximately 94% detected once. The receptor was isolated from a female donor with multiple sclerosis, enrolled in a pregnancy study. This specimen consisted of peripheral blood, obtained before pregnancy. The chain has TRBV7-2 and TRBJ2-7, with D possibly TRBD1 on 5 matching bases. CDR3 sequence (DNA): TGTGCCAGCAGCTCGAGACAGAATTTCAGAGGCGAGCAGTACTTC. It is translated as CASSSRQNFRGEQYF.